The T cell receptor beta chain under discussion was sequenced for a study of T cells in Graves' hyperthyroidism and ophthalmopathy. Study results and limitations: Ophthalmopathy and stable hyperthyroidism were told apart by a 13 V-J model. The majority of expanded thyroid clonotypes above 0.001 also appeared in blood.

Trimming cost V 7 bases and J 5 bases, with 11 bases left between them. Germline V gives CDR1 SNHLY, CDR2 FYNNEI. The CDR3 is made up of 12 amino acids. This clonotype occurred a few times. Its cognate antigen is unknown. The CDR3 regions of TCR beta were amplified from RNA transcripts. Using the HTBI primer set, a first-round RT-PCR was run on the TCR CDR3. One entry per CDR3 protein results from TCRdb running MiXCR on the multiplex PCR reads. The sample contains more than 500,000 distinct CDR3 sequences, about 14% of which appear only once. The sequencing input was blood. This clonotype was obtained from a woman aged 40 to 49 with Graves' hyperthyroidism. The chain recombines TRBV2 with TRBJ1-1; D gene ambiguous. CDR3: CASIRLGTEAFF. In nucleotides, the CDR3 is TGTGCCAGCATCCGCCTGGGAACTGAAGCTTTCTTT.